A selection of T cell receptor beta chains follows, all from one sample in a study of blood T cell repertoires in COVID-19. Measured with immunoSEQ multiplex PCR; TCRdb has only the in-frame clones, and not every one. The sample contains more than 90,000 clones, around 83% of which appear only once. Sequenced sample: peripheral blood. The receptor set was obtained from a man between 65 and 85 years old with acute or convalescent COVID-19. CDR3s include the opening cysteine and the closing phenylalanine or tryptophan. D genes are given only for firm matches. For some rows the clone size is stated as once, few or many, or as a class when expanded; others skip it.

d_call,clone_size,j_call,v_call,cdr3_nt,cdr3_aa
TRBD1,NA,TRBJ1-3,TRBV27,TGTGCCAGCGCAGCAGGGGGCCCTGGAAACACCATATATTTT,CASAAGGPGNTIYF
NA,NA,TRBJ1-2,TRBV5-8,TGTGCCAGCAGCCCACCAGGACTCAATGGCTACACCTTC,CASSPPGLNGYTF
TRBD1,NA,TRBJ2-3,TRBV2,TGTGCCAGCAGTCTGGAACAGGGGGCTTCAGATACGCAGTATTTT,CASSLEQGASDTQYF
NA,few,TRBJ1-1,TRBV7-3,TGTGCCAGCAGCTTAAGCCCCGGGAACACTGAAGCTTTCTTT,CASSLSPGNTEAFF
NA,NA,TRBJ1-1,TRBV19,TGTGCCAGTAGTATTCCCCGGACTGAAGCTTTCTTT,CASSIPRTEAFF
NA,NA,TRBJ2-7,TRBV18,TGTGCCAGCTCTACGGATGCGGCTGGCGAGCAGTACTTC,CASSTDAAGEQYF
NA,NA,TRBJ1-2,TRBV6-5,TGTGCCAGCAGGACGGACATTACCGGTGGCTACACCTTC,CASRTDITGGYTF
TRBD1,NA,TRBJ2-1,TRBV5-1,TGCGCCAGCAGCTTGGGGGGACAGGGGAATCAAAATGAGCAGTTCTTC,CASSLGGQGNQNEQFF
NA,NA,TRBJ2-2,TRBV10-3,TGTGCCATCAGTGAGTCCCCCAGTGCGAACACCGGGGAGCTGTTTTTT,CAISESPSANTGELFF
NA,NA,TRBJ2-4,TRBV2,TGTGCCAGCAACTCACAGGGTCCAGCCAAAAACATTCAGTACTTC,CASNSQGPAKNIQYF
NA,NA,TRBJ1-1,TRBV30,TGTGCCTGTGGAAGTACGGCAGGGTACACTGAAGCTTTCTTT,CACGSTAGYTEAFF
NA,NA,TRBJ1-3,TRBV28,TGTGCCAGCAGTTCGGGGGAGGGCGGTTTAAACACCATATATTTT,CASSSGEGGLNTIYF
NA,NA,TRBJ1-2,TRBV5-1,TGCGCCAGCAGCTCTCCGGGTAGCTATGGCTACACCTTC,CASSSPGSYGYTF
TRBD1,NA,TRBJ2-2,TRBV7-9,TGTGCCAGCAGCCCGAACAGGGGGCAGACCGGGGAGCTGTTTTTT,CASSPNRGQTGELFF
TRBD1,NA,TRBJ2-5,TRBV6-5,TGTGCCAGCAGCAGACAGGGTAGCCCCCAAGAGACCCAGTACTTC,CASSRQGSPQETQYF
TRBD1,NA,TRBJ1-6,TRBV3-1/TRBV3-2,TGTGCCAGCAGCCTGGACAGGGGTAATTCACCCCTCCACTTT,CASSLDRGNSPLHF
TRBD1,once,TRBJ2-1,TRBV12-3/TRBV12-4,TGTGCCAGCAGTACAGGGGCTTACGGTGAGCAGTTCTTC,CASSTGAYGEQFF
TRBD2,NA,TRBJ2-1,TRBV6-5,TGTGCCAGCAGCCTTAGCGGGGCCACCTACAATGAGCAGTTCTTC,CASSLSGATYNEQFF
NA,NA,TRBJ2-7,TRBV10-1,TGCGCCAGCAGTGAAGCGGATTCCTACGAGCAGTACTTC,CASSEADSYEQYF
NA,few,TRBJ2-2,TRBV2,TGTGCCAGCAGTGGGCGAGGCCCTGGGAGCAACACCGGGGAGCTGTTTTTT,CASSGRGPGSNTGELFF
TRBD1,NA,TRBJ2-5,TRBV4-1,TGCGCCAGCAGCCAACAAGACAGGGTAGAGACCCAGTACTTC,CASSQQDRVETQYF
NA,NA,TRBJ2-2,TRBV11-3,TGTGCCAGCAGCTTATCAGGTTGGAACACCGGGGAGCTGTTTTTT,CASSLSGWNTGELFF
TRBD1,NA,TRBJ2-5,TRBV30,TGTGCCTGGAGACAAATGGGACAGGTTCAAGAGACCCAGTACTTC,CAWRQMGQVQETQYF
NA,NA,TRBJ1-5,TRBV6-1,TGTGCCAGCAGTGAAGAGCGCCGGAGCAATCAGCCCCAGCATTTT,CASSEERRSNQPQHF
NA,NA,TRBJ2-7,TRBV19,TGTGCCAGTAGTATAAGGTTCGGCAGGGGTGGGACCTACGAGCAGTACTTC,CASSIRFGRGGTYEQYF
TRBD1,NA,TRBJ2-1,TRBV7-3,TGTGCCAGCAGCTCCCAGGACAGGGACCGTCAGCAGTTCTTC,CASSSQDRDRQQFF
TRBD1,NA,TRBJ1-1,TRBV3-1/TRBV3-2,TGTGCCAGCAGCGGACAGGAATTGCAAGCTTTCTTT,CASSGQELQAFF
TRBD1,NA,TRBJ2-1,TRBV6-1,TGTGCCAGCATGTCCACAGGGGGCTCCTACAATGAGCAGTTCTTC,CASMSTGGSYNEQFF
TRBD1,NA,TRBJ1-2,TRBV30,TGTGCCTCGGGACAGGGGGTCGGTGGCTACACCTTC,CASGQGVGGYTF
NA,few,TRBJ1-2,TRBV9,TGTGCCAGCAGCGGACCAGACAGTGGCTATGGCTACACCTTC,CASSGPDSGYGYTF
NA,NA,TRBJ1-1,TRBV9,TGTGCCAGCAGCCCACAGGGCGGGGGGCAAAGGTACACTGAAGCTTTCTTT,CASSPQGGGQRYTEAFF
NA,once,TRBJ2-2,TRBV5-1,TGCGCCAGCAGCTTGCCCTGGGGGCCCGGGGAGCTGTTTTTT,CASSLPWGPGELFF
TRBD2,NA,TRBJ2-2,TRBV9,TGTGCCAGCAGCGTGACTAGCGGGGGGGCGAGCACCGGGGAGCTGTTTTTT,CASSVTSGGASTGELFF
TRBD1,NA,TRBJ1-2,TRBV5-5,TGTGCCAGCAGCCCTACCGCGACAGGGGGAGTTGTCTACACCTTC,CASSPTATGGVVYTF
TRBD2,NA,TRBJ2-1,TRBV28,TGTGCCATCCACAAAGCGGGACTAGCGAATACAAATGAGCAGTTCTTC,CAIHKAGLANTNEQFF
NA,NA,TRBJ1-5,TRBV6-5,TGTGCCAGCAGTTACTCCAATAGCAATCAGCCCCAGCATTTT,CASSYSNSNQPQHF
TRBD1,NA,TRBJ2-7,TRBV11-3,TGTGCCAGCAGCCGGGACAGAACCTACGAGCAGTACTTC,CASSRDRTYEQYF
TRBD2,NA,TRBJ2-1,TRBV2,TGTGCCAGCAGTGTAGTCGAACTAGCGGGAGAGCAGTTCTTC,CASSVVELAGEQFF
TRBD2,NA,TRBJ2-3,TRBV20-1,TGCAGTGCTAGTTATCGGGGGGGGCAAGATACGCAGTATTTT,CSASYRGGQDTQYF
NA,NA,TRBJ2-6,TRBV7-2,TGTGCCAGCAGCTTAGAGGGGTACGGGGCCAACGTCCTGACTTTC,CASSLEGYGANVLTF
NA,NA,TRBJ1-5,TRBV5-8,TGTGCCAGCAGCCTTGGCAGGGGCCCAAATCAGCCCCAGCATTTT,CASSLGRGPNQPQHF
NA,NA,TRBJ1-2,TRBV10-3,TGTGCCATCAGTGAGTCGATGACAAAACCTAACTATGGCTACACCTTC,CAISESMTKPNYGYTF
TRBD1,NA,TRBJ1-2,TRBV30,TGTGCCTGGACCAAACAGGGGAAGGGCTACACCTTC,CAWTKQGKGYTF
NA,NA,TRBJ2-5,TRBV28,TGTGCCAGCAGCAACCCAGCGGGTGCGCGGGAGACCCAGTACTTC,CASSNPAGARETQYF
NA,NA,TRBJ2-7,TRBV18,TGTGCCAGCTCCTGGGCGGGATCCTACGAGCAGTACTTC,CASSWAGSYEQYF
NA,NA,TRBJ1-2,TRBV24-1,TGTGCCACCAGTGATTTTCAGGGTTCCTATGGCTACACCTTC,CATSDFQGSYGYTF
NA,NA,TRBJ1-6,TRBV28,TGTGCCAGCAGTTTAGCAGGGTCCCCTGAGGCCCTCCACTTT,CASSLAGSPEALHF
TRBD1,few,TRBJ1-3,TRBV6-5,TGTGCCAGCAGTTATCAGGGGGGTGGAAACACCATATATTTT,CASSYQGGGNTIYF
NA,NA,TRBJ1-6,TRBV9,TGTGCCAGCAGCGTAGGTACACGGGGGTCACCCCTCCACTTT,CASSVGTRGSPLHF
NA,NA,TRBJ2-2,TRBV21-1,TGTGCCAGCAGCAAAGTTGAACGCCGGGGAGCTGTTTTT,CASSKVERRGAVF
NA,NA,TRBJ1-2,TRBV12-3/TRBV12-4,TGTGCCAGCAGTTTAGGCCAGGGAGGCTACACCTTC,CASSLGQGGYTF
TRBD1,NA,TRBJ2-3,TRBV27,TGTGCCAGCAGACGGACAGGGTCCATTTCAGATACGCAGTATTTT,CASRRTGSISDTQYF
TRBD1,NA,TRBJ1-1,TRBV5-1,TGCGCCAGCAGCTTGGACGGACAGGGCGTGAACACTGAAGCTTTCTTT,CASSLDGQGVNTEAFF
NA,NA,TRBJ1-6,TRBV13,TGTGCCAGCAGCCTCCGACAGGTTAATTCACCCCTCCACTTT,CASSLRQVNSPLHF
TRBD1,NA,TRBJ2-5,TRBV7-9,TGTGCCAGCAGCCCAAGCAGGACAGGGCAAGAGACCCAGTACTTC,CASSPSRTGQETQYF
NA,NA,TRBJ2-7,TRBV11-2,TGTGCCAGCACCCACGTGGGGGGCGAGCAGTACTTC,CASTHVGGEQYF
NA,NA,TRBJ1-2,TRBV7-8,TGTGCCAGCAGCATCGACAGCTATGGCTACACCTTC,CASSIDSYGYTF
TRBD1,NA,TRBJ1-1,TRBV30,TGTGCCTGGAGTACAGGGGTACAAGCTTTCTTT,CAWSTGVQAFF